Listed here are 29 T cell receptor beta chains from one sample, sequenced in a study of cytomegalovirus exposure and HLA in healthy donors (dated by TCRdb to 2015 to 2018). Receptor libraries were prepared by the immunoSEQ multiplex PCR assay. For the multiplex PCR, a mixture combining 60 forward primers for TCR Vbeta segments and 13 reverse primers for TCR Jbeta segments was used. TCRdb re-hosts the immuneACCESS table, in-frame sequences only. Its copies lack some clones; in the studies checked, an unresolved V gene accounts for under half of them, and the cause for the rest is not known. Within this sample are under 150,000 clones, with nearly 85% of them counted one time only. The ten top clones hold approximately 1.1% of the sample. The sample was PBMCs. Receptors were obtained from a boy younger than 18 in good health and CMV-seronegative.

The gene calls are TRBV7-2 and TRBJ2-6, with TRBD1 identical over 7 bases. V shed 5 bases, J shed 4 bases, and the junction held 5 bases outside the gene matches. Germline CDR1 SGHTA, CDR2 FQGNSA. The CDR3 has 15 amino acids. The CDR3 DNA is TGTGCCAGCAGCCGACAGGGACCGGGGGCCAACGTCCTGACTTTC. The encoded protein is CASSRQGPGANVLTF.

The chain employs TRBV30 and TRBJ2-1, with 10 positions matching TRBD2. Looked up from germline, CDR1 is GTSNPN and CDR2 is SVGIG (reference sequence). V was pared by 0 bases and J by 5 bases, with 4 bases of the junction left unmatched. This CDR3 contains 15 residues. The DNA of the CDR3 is TGTGCCTGGAGTGTCACTAGCGGGGTACACAATGAGCAGTTCTTC. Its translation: CAWSVTSGVHNEQFF.

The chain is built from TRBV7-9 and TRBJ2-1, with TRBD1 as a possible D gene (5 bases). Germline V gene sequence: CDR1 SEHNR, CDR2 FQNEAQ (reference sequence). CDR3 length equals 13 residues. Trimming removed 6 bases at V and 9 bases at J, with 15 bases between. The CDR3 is CASRDPTVSEQFF. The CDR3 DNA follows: TGTGCCAGCAGGGACCCGACAGTATCTGAGCAGTTCTTC.

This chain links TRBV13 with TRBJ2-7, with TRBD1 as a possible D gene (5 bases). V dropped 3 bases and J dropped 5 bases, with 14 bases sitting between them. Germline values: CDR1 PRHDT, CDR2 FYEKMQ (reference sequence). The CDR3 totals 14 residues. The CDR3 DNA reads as TGTGCCAGCAGCTTGTCGCAGGGTAACGACGAGCAGTACTTC. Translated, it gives CASSLSQGNDEQYF. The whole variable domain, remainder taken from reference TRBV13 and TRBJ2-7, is AAGVIQSPRHLIKEKRETATLKCYPIPRHDTVYWYQQGPGQDPQFLISFYEKMQSDKGSIPDRFSAQQFSDYHSELNMSSLELGDSALYFCASSLSQGNDEQYFGPGTRLTVT.

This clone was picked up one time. CDR3 sequence (DNA): TGTGCCAGCAGCTTAGCCGTACAGGGAGGGGGCTACACCTTC. It is translated as CASSLAVQGGGYTF. The chain employs TRBV11-3 and TRBJ1-2; possibly TRBD1 for D (6 bases). The germline V gene has CDR1 SGHNT and CDR2 YENEEA. This CDR3 is built from 14 residues. Trimming stripped 1 base from V and 8 bases from J, with 14 bases between.

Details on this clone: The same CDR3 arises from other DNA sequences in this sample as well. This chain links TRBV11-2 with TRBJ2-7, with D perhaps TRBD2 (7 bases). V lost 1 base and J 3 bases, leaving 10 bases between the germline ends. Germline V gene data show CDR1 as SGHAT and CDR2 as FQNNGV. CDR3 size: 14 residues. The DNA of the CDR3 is TGTGCCAGCAGCTTAGGGGGGGGCCTCTACGAGCAGTACTTC. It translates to CASSLGGGLYEQYF. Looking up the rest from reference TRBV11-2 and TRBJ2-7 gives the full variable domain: EAGVAQSPRYKIIEKRQSVAFWCNPISGHATLYWYQQILGQGPKLLIQFQNNGVVDDSQLPKDRFSAERLKGVDSTLKIQPAKLEDSAVYLCASSLGGGLYEQYFGPGTRLTVT.

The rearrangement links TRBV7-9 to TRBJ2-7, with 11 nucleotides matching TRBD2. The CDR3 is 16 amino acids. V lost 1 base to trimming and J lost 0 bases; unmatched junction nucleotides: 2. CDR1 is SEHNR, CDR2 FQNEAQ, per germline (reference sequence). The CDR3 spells CASSLVTSGSSYEQYF. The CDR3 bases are TGTGCCAGCAGCTTAGTTACTAGCGGGAGCTCCTACGAGCAGTACTTC.

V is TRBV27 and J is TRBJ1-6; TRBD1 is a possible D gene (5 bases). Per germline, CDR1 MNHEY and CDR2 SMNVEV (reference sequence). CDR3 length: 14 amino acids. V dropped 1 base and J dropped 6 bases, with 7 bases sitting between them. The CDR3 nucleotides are TGTGCCAGCAGTTTATTAGGGGCTAATTCACCCCTCCACTTT. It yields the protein CASSLLGANSPLHF.

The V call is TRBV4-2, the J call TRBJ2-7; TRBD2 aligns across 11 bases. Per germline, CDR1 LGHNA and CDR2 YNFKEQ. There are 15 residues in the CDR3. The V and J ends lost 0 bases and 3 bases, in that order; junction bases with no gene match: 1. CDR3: CASSQETSGSYEQYF. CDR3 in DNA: TGTGCCAGCAGCCAAGAAACTAGCGGGAGCTACGAGCAGTACTTC.

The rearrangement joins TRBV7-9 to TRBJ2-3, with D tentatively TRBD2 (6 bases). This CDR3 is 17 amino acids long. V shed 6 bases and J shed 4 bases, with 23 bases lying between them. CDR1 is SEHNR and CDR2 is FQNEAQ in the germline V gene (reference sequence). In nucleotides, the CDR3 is TGTGCCAGCAGACCTCGATTCCGGGACTTGACCCCAGATACGCAGTATTTT. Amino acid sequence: CASRPRFRDLTPDTQYF.

The CDR3, as DNA: TGCGCCAGCAGCTTGGGGTCTAGCGGGAGTATGAGGGAGACCCAGTACTTC. Translation: CASSLGSSGSMRETQYF. The genes are TRBV5-1 and TRBJ2-5; 10 bases line up with TRBD2. This CDR3 contains 17 residues. Germline trimming cut 0 bases from V and 5 bases from J; bases unmatched to any gene: 10. From germline, CDR1 is SGHRS and CDR2 YFSETQ.

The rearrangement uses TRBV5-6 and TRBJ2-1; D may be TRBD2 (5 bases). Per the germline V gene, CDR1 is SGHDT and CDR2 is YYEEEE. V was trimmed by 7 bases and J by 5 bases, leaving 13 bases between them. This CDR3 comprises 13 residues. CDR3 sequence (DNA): TGTGCCAGCTCTCATCTAGCCGACAATGAGCAGTTCTTC. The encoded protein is CASSHLADNEQFF.

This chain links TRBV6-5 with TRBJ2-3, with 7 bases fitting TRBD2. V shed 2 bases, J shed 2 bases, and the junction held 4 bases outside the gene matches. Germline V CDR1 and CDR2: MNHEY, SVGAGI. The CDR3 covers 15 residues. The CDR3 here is CASSYAGVNTDTQYF. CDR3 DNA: TGTGCCAGCAGTTACGCGGGAGTGAACACAGATACGCAGTATTTT.

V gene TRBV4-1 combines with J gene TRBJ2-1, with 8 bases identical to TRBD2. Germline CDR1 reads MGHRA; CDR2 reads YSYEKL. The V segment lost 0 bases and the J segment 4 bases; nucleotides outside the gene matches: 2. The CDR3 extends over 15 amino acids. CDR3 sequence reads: CASSQDPSGYNEQFF. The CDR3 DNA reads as TGCGCCAGCAGCCAAGATCCTAGCGGGTACAATGAGCAGTTCTTC.

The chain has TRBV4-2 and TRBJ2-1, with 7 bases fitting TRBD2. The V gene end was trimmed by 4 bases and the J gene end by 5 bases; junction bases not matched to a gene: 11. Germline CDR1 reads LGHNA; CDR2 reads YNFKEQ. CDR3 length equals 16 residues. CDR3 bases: TGTGCCAGCAGCCCGCGGCGGGGAGGGCCCCACAATGAGCAGTTCTTC. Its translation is CASSPRRGGPHNEQFF.

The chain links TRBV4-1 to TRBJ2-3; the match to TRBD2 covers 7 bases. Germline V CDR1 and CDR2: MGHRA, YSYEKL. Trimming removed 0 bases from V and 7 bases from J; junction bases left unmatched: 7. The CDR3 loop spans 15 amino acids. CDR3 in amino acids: CASSQDLAGLNTQYF. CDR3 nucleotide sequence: TGCGCCAGCAGCCAAGATTTGGCGGGACTAAATACGCAGTATTTT.

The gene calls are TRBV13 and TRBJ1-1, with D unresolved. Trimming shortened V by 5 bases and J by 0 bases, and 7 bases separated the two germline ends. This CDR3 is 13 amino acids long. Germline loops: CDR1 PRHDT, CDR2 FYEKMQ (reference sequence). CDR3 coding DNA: TGTGCCAGCAGCGTCCGGGTGAACACTGAAGCTTTCTTT. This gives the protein CASSVRVNTEAFF.

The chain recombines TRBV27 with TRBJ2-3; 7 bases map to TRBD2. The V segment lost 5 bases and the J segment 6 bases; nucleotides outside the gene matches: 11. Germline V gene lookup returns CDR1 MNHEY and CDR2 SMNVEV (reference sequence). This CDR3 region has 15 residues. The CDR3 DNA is TGTGCCAGCAGTCTGAGCCGCGGGAGTTACGATACGCAGTATTTT. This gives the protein CASSLSRGSYDTQYF.

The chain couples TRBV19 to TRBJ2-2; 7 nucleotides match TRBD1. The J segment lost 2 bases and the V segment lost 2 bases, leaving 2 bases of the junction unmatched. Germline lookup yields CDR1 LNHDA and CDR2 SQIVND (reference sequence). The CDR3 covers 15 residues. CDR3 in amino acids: CASSIRDSNTGELFF. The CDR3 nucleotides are TGTGCCAGTAGTATACGGGACAGTAACACCGGGGAGCTGTTTTTT.

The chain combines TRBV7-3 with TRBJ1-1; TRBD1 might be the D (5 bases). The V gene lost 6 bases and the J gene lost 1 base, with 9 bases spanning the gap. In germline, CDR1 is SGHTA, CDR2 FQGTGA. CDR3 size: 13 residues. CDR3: CASRNTGNTEAFF. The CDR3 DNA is TGTGCCAGCAGAAACACAGGGAACACTGAAGCTTTCTTT.

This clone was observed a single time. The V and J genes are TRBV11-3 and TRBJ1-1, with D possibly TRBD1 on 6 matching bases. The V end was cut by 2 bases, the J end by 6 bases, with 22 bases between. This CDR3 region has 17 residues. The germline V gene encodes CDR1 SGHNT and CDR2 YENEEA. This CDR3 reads CASSLNGWTDSGPEAFF. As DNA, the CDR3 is TGTGCCAGCAGCTTAAATGGGTGGACAGACTCGGGCCCTGAAGCTTTCTTT.

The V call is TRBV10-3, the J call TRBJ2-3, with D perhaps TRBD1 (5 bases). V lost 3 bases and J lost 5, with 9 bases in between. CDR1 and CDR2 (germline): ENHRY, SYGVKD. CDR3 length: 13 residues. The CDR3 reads CAISDYTGDTQYF. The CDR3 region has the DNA TGTGCCATCAGTGATTACACAGGAGATACGCAGTATTTT.

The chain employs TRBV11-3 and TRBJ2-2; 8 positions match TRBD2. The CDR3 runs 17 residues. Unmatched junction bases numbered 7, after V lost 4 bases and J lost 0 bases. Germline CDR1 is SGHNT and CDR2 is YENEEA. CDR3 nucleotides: TGTGCCAGCAGCTCCCCCCCGACTAGCGCGAACACCGGGGAGCTGTTTTTT. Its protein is CASSSPPTSANTGELFF.

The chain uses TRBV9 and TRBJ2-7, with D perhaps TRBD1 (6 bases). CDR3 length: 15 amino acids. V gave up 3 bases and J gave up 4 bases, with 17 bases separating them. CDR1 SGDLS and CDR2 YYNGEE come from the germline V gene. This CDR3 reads CASSGSQTGFYEQYF. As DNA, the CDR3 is TGTGCCAGCAGCGGGTCGCAGACAGGTTTTTACGAGCAGTACTTC.

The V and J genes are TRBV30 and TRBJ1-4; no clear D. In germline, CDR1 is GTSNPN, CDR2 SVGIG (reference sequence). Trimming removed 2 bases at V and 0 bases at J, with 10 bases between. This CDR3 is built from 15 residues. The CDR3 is CAWSPLSATNEKLFF. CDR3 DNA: TGTGCCTGGAGTCCCCTCAGTGCAACTAATGAAAAACTGTTTTTT.

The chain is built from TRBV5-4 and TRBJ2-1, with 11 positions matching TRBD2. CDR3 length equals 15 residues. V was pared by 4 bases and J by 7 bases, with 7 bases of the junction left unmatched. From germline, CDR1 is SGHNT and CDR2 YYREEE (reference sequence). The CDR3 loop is CASSGPSGRRNEQFF. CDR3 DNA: TGTGCCAGCAGCGGTCCTAGCGGGAGGAGGAATGAGCAGTTCTTC.

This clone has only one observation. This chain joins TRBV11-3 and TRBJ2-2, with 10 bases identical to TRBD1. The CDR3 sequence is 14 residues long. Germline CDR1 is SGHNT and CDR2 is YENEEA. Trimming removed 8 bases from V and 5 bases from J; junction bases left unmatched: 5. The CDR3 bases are TGTGCCAGCCGCCGGGACAGGGGTACCGGGGAGCTGTTTTTT. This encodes CASRRDRGTGELFF.

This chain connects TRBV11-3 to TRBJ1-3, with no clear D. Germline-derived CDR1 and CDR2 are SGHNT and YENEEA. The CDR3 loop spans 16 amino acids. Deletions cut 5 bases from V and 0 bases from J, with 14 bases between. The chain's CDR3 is CASSTDTFPSGNTIYF. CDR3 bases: TGTGCCAGCAGCACCGACACCTTCCCCTCTGGAAACACCATATATTTT.

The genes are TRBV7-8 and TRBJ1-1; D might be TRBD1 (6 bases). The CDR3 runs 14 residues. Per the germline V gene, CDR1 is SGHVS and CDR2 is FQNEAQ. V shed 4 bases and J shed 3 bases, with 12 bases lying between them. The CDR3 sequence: CASSSTGTHTEAFF. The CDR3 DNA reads TGTGCCAGCAGCTCGACGGGGACACACACTGAAGCTTTCTTT.